This entry lists 30 T cell receptor beta chains sequenced from one sample in a study of blood T cell repertoires in COVID-19. Data came from immunoSEQ multiplex PCR; TCRdb stores just in-frame clones and leaves some out. This sample has some 87,000 clones; about 90% occur once, and the top ten carry around 4.3%. The source material was peripheral blood. The receptors originated from a human donor with COVID-19, enrolled during active disease. The donor label of this sample is uncertain.

This sequence joins TRBV19 and TRBJ2-2, with D possibly TRBD2 on 5 matching bases. This CDR3 is built from 17 residues. Germline V gives CDR1 LNHDA, CDR2 SQIVND (reference sequence). Trimming shortened V by 5 bases and J by 0 bases, and 16 bases separated the two germline ends. CDR3 nucleotide sequence: TGTGCCAGTAGTCTAACCCCGGACGGGGCGAACACCGGGGAGCTGTTTTTT. Amino acid sequence: CASSLTPDGANTGELFF.

The gene calls are TRBV5-4 and TRBJ1-1, with 8 bases that match TRBD1. Germline V gene sequence: CDR1 SGHNT, CDR2 YYREEE (reference sequence). The CDR3 contains 13 residues. V lost 5 bases to trimming and J lost 10 bases; unmatched junction nucleotides: 10. CDR3 in amino acids: CASSQSGGALAFF. DNA for the CDR3: TGTGCCAGCAGTCAATCAGGGGGCGCATTAGCTTTCTTT.

The chain links TRBV9 to TRBJ1-2; 7 bases match TRBD1. The CDR3 contains 13 residues. Germline assignment: CDR1 SGDLS and CDR2 YYNGEE. V trimming: 3 bases; J trimming: 7 bases; junction bases outside the gene matches: 6. The chain's CDR3 is CASSASTGFGYTF. The CDR3, as DNA: TGTGCCAGCAGCGCCTCGACAGGGTTTGGCTACACCTTC.

J is TRBJ1-1 and V is TRBV7-2; D remains ambiguous. Trimming pared 2 bases from V and 0 bases from J, leaving 7 bases between. This CDR3 spans 14 amino acids. Germline values: CDR1 SGHTA, CDR2 FQGNSA. The CDR3 loop is CASSLQHLNTEAFF. In nucleotides, the CDR3 is TGTGCCAGCAGCTTACAACACCTGAACACTGAAGCTTTCTTT.

The rearrangement joins TRBV4-2 to TRBJ2-2; TRBD2 aligns across 12 bases. The germline CDR1 and CDR2 sequences are LGHNA and YNFKEQ. CDR3 length: 15 amino acids. The V gene end was trimmed by 2 bases and the J gene end by 7 bases; junction bases not matched to a gene: 2. The CDR3 protein is CASSQMGLAGGELFF. The DNA for the CDR3 is TGTGCCAGCAGCCAAATGGGACTAGCGGGCGGGGAGCTGTTTTTT.

The chain uses TRBV24-1 and TRBJ2-5; 12 bases match TRBD1. Germline CDR1 reads KGHDR; CDR2 reads SFDVKD. Trimming removed 2 bases from V and 5 bases from J; junction bases left unmatched: 5. The CDR3 extends over 16 amino acids. The CDR3 reads CATSDWGQGAGETQYF. The CDR3 DNA reads as TGTGCCACCAGTGATTGGGGACAGGGGGCAGGGGAGACCCAGTACTTC.

This rearrangement joins TRBV29-1 to TRBJ2-1; a weak D match, TRBD1 (6 bases). Looked up from germline, CDR1 is SQVTM and CDR2 is ANQGSEA. The V and J ends lost 6 bases and 4 bases respectively, with 7 bases between them. The CDR3 runs 11 residues. The CDR3 here is CSVGQYNEQFF. CDR3 DNA: TGCAGCGTCGGACAGTACAATGAGCAGTTCTTC.

V is TRBV3-1 (or the pseudogene TRBV3-2) and J is TRBJ2-2; D not resolved. Germline V gives CDR1 LGHDT, CDR2 YNNKEL (reference sequence). This CDR3 region has 16 residues. With 4 bases removed from V and 8 bases from J, the gap between germline ends came to 20 bases. The CDR3 loop is CASSPPSSSWSGELFF. The CDR3 DNA sequence: TGTGCCAGCAGCCCCCCTTCCTCGAGCTGGTCGGGGGAGCTGTTTTTT.

V usage is TRBV10-1 and J usage is TRBJ2-3; 7 bases are a match to TRBD1. The CDR3 sequence is 16 residues long. Germline assignment: CDR1 WNHNN and CDR2 SYGVQD (reference sequence). V trimming: 6 bases; J trimming: 1 base; junction bases outside the gene matches: 10. The CDR3 loop is CASSYVTGQGTDTQYF. The CDR3 coding sequence is TGCGCCAGCAGCTATGTGACAGGGCAAGGCACAGATACGCAGTATTTT.

The V and J genes are TRBV18 and TRBJ2-5; D remains unclear. The CDR3 runs to 14 residues. Trimming shortened V by 0 bases and J by 5 bases, and 10 bases separated the two germline ends. Germline V lookup: CDR1 KGHSH, CDR2 LQKENI. The CDR3 DNA is TGTGCCAGCTCACCACCGTCCAGGTGGGAGACCCAGTACTTC. Protein: CASSPPSRWETQYF.

The genes are TRBV6-5 and TRBJ1-1, with D perhaps matching TRBD1 (5 bases). Per germline, CDR1 MNHEY and CDR2 SVGAGI. V lost 6 bases, J lost 10 bases, and 18 bases lay in between. The CDR3 spans 13 residues. For the CDR3, the DNA is TGTGCCAGCAGCCGTTCTCCGTACGGGGGAGCTTTCTTT. Protein product: CASSRSPYGGAFF.

The rearrangement joins TRBV11-3 to TRBJ1-1, with no clear D. The CDR3 sequence is 13 residues long. Trimming removed 1 base at V and 6 bases at J, with 9 bases between. Germline V gene sequence: CDR1 SGHNT, CDR2 YENEEA. Written as DNA, the CDR3 is TGTGCCAGCAGCTTAGTTGGAGGAGCTGAAGCTTTCTTT. This encodes CASSLVGGAEAFF.

The gene calls are TRBV13 and TRBJ2-5; no firm D call. CDR3 length equals 13 residues. V shed 5 bases and J shed 0 bases, with 7 bases lying between them. CDR1 is PRHDT, CDR2 FYEKMQ, per germline (reference sequence). CDR3 in amino acids: CASSRRDQETQYF. Here the CDR3 DNA reads TGTGCCAGCAGCCGTCGGGACCAAGAGACCCAGTACTTC.

The CDR3 bases are TGTGCCAGCAGCTTAGACAGAAATAATTCACCCCTCCACTTT. Amino acids: CASSLDRNNSPLHF. The chain joins TRBV6-5 to TRBJ1-6, with a tentative D call TRBD1 (5 bases). The CDR3 sequence is 14 residues long. The V end lost 6 bases, the J end lost 5 bases, and 11 bases lay between the germline ends. Germline V gene sequence: CDR1 MNHEY, CDR2 SVGAGI.

This clone showed up just once. V is TRBV18 and J is TRBJ2-5; tentatively, D is TRBD1 (6 bases). Trimming shortened V by 3 bases and J by 4 bases, and 9 bases separated the two germline ends. This CDR3 has 13 residues. CDR1 and CDR2 (germline): KGHSH, LQKENI. For the CDR3, the DNA is TGTGCCAGCTCACCGGGACAAATAGAGACCCAGTACTTC. Protein product: CASSPGQIETQYF.

This clone occurred once. V usage is TRBV29-1 and J usage is TRBJ1-2, with D perhaps matching TRBD1 (6 bases). Germline assignment: CDR1 SQVTM and CDR2 ANQGSEA. The CDR3 contains 14 residues. With 3 bases removed from V and 1 base from J, the gap between germline ends came to 12 bases. The CDR3 DNA reads TGCAGCGTTGAGAAGGCAGGGGATAACTATGGCTACACCTTC. It specifies CSVEKAGDNYGYTF.

This chain joins TRBV19 and TRBJ2-5; 7 nucleotides agree with TRBD2. V lost 4 bases to trimming and J lost 5 bases; unmatched junction nucleotides: 13. The V gene's germline CDR1 is LNHDA and CDR2 SQIVND (reference sequence). The CDR3 is 16 residues long. The CDR3 coding sequence is TGTGCCAGTAGTACCCCAAGACTAGGGAGGGAGGAGACCCAGTACTTC. Its protein product is CASSTPRLGREETQYF.

The chain joins TRBV25-1 to TRBJ1-3; 8 positions match TRBD1. The CDR3 sequence is 17 residues long. The J segment lost 1 base and the V segment lost 2 bases, leaving 7 bases of the junction unmatched. Germline V lookup: CDR1 MGHDK, CDR2 SYGVNS. This CDR3 is CASSERGQGRSGNTIYF. The DNA for the CDR3 is TGTGCCAGCAGTGAACGAGGACAGGGAAGGTCTGGAAACACCATATATTTT.

The chain links TRBV7-9 to TRBJ1-2; 8 bases agree with TRBD1. This CDR3 comprises 14 residues. V shed 6 bases, J shed 4 bases, and the junction held 7 bases outside the gene matches. The germline gives CDR1 SEHNR, CDR2 FQNEAQ (reference sequence). The CDR3 DNA reads as TGTGCCAGCAGTTATCGAGGACAGGGCTATGGCTACACCTTC. This gives the protein CASSYRGQGYGYTF.

The rearrangement links TRBV6-5 to TRBJ2-5, with D possibly TRBD1 on 5 matching bases. V lost 10 bases to trimming and J lost 5 bases, with 23 bases between them. The CDR3 consists of 15 residues. Per the germline V gene, CDR1 is MNHEY and CDR2 is SVGAGI. The CDR3 bases are TGTGCCACCAAGTCCTTTCCCAGGGATGAGGAGACCCAGTACTTC. Translating it yields CATKSFPRDEETQYF.

V and J are TRBV5-4 and TRBJ2-2; 7 nucleotides line up with TRBD1. This CDR3 contains 14 residues. V was pared by 4 bases and J by 7 bases, with 7 bases of the junction left unmatched. Germline V lookup: CDR1 SGHNT, CDR2 YYREEE (reference sequence). This CDR3 is CASSGTDDGGELFF. DNA of the CDR3: TGTGCCAGCAGCGGGACAGATGACGGCGGGGAGCTGTTTTTT.

The V call is TRBV5-1, the J call TRBJ2-1, with D tentatively TRBD1 (5 bases). This CDR3 comprises 15 residues. V gave up 3 bases and J gave up 10 bases, with 20 bases separating them. The V gene's germline CDR1 is SGHRS and CDR2 YFSETQ. This CDR3 reads CASSSPDSDRSEQFF. The CDR3 DNA sequence: TGCGCCAGCAGCTCACCAGACAGCGACAGATCCGAGCAGTTCTTC.

V gene TRBV4-1 combines with J gene TRBJ2-5, with 10 bases that match TRBD2. Germline trimming cut 1 base from V and 5 bases from J; bases unmatched to any gene: 19. Germline lookup yields CDR1 MGHRA and CDR2 YSYEKL. This CDR3 region has 20 residues. CDR3 protein: CASSQVPSGSIWVCRETQYF. The CDR3 DNA reads as TGCGCCAGCAGCCAAGTCCCTAGCGGGAGTATTTGGGTGTGTCGGGAGACCCAGTACTTC.

This clone was recorded once. V gene TRBV10-2 combines with J gene TRBJ2-3, with 10 bases fitting TRBD1. V dropped 8 bases and J dropped 4; count of bases not matched to a gene: 9. The germline gives CDR1 WSHSY, CDR2 SAAADI. CDR3 length equals 15 residues. CDR3 sequence (DNA): TGCGCCAGCCGCGACAGGGGGCGAGCCCCAGATACGCAGTATTTT. Its translation is CASRDRGRAPDTQYF.

The J gene is TRBJ2-7, the V gene TRBV28; perhaps TRBD2 as D (5 bases). The CDR3 runs 12 residues. Trimming shortened V by 4 bases and J by 1 base, and 5 bases separated the two germline ends. The germline gives CDR1 MDHEN, CDR2 SYDVKM. The CDR3, as DNA: TGTGCCAGCAGTTCGGGGTCCTACGAGCAGTACTTC. It is translated as CASSSGSYEQYF.

The CDR3 loop is CSVRTGYAEAFF. The CDR3, as DNA: TGCAGCGTCCGAACAGGGTACGCTGAAGCTTTCTTT. The chain combines TRBV29-1 with TRBJ1-1, with D perhaps TRBD1 (6 bases). V lost 6 bases and J 6 bases, leaving 14 bases between the germline ends. The CDR3 is 12 residues long. The germline gives CDR1 SQVTM, CDR2 ANQGSEA.

This clone has just a few counts. The chain links TRBV13 to TRBJ2-1; TRBD2 matches 8 bases. Germline V CDR1 and CDR2: PRHDT, FYEKMQ (reference sequence). Germline trimming cut 4 bases from V and 7 bases from J; bases unmatched to any gene: 12. The CDR3 has 16 residues. DNA of the CDR3: TGTGCCAGCAGCTACTCGGGGGGGAGGGCCATGAATGAGCAGTTCTTC. The encoded protein is CASSYSGGRAMNEQFF. The full variable domain, rest sourced from reference TRBV13 and TRBJ2-1, is AAGVIQSPRHLIKEKRETATLKCYPIPRHDTVYWYQQGPGQDPQFLISFYEKMQSDKGSIPDRFSAQQFSDYHSELNMSSLELGDSALYFCASSYSGGRAMNEQFFGPGTRLTVL.

This chain connects TRBV7-9 to TRBJ2-1, with no clear D. CDR1 and CDR2 (germline): SEHNR, FQNEAQ (reference sequence). CDR3 length: 13 amino acids. V shed 3 bases and J shed 4 bases, with 7 bases lying between them. The CDR3 loop reads CASSFLQYNEQFF. CDR3 in DNA: TGTGCCAGCAGCTTCTTACAGTACAATGAGCAGTTCTTC.

The CDR3 protein is CASSPTVNTEAFF. For the CDR3, the DNA is TGTGCCAGTAGTCCGACAGTGAACACTGAAGCTTTCTTT. V usage is TRBV19 and J usage is TRBJ1-1; possible D gene TRBD1, 5 bases. The CDR3 consists of 13 residues. Germline CDR1 and CDR2: LNHDA and SQIVND (reference sequence). Between the trimmed V and J ends, which lost 5 bases and 0 bases, there was a span of 7 bases.

This chain uses TRBV7-8 with TRBJ2-7; 7 nucleotides match TRBD1. V lost 4 bases and J lost 2; bases outside the gene matches: 5. From germline, CDR1 is SGHVS and CDR2 FQNEAQ. The CDR3 has 14 residues. The CDR3 DNA sequence: TGTGCCAGCAGCTGGGGGACAGTTACCTACGAGCAGTACTTC. Protein product: CASSWGTVTYEQYF.